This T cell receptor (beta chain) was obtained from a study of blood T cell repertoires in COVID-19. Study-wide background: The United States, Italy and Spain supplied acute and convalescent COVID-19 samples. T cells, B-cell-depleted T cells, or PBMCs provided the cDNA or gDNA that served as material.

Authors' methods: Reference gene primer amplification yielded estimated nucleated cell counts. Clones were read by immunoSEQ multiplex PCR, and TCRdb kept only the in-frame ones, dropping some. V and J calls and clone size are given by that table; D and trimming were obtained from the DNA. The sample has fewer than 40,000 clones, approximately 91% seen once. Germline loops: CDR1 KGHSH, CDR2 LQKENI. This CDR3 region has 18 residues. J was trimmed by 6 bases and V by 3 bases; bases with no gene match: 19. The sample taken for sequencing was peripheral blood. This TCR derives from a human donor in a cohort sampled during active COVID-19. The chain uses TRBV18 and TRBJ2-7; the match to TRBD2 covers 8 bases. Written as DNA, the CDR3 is TGTGCCAGCTCACCCCTCGGACAGAGCGGGAGTGGGGGGTTCGAGCAGTACTTC. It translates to CASSPLGQSGSGGFEQYF.